The 10 T cell receptor beta chains in this list originate from one sample, sequenced in a study of blood T cell repertoires in COVID-19. Only in-frame clones appear in the TCRdb table, and some are missing; sequencing was by immunoSEQ multiplex PCR. This sample has some 350,000 clones, with over 75% found just once. The specimen sequenced was PBMCs or T cells enriched from blood (not recorded which). All receptors come from a woman aged 30 to 39 who had recovered from COVID-19.

This rearrangement joins TRBV9 to TRBJ2-1, with 11 bases identical to TRBD2. V was clipped by 3 bases and J by 3 bases; unmatched bases: 5. Germline CDR1 reads SGDLS; CDR2 reads YYNGEE. The CDR3 has 16 residues. CDR3 loop: CASSADGTSGYNEQFF. CDR3 nucleotide sequence: TGTGCCAGCAGCGCGGACGGGACTAGCGGCTACAATGAGCAGTTCTTC.

This chain joins TRBV9 and TRBJ2-1; 9 nucleotides agree with TRBD1. This CDR3 is built from 16 residues. The germline V gene encodes CDR1 SGDLS and CDR2 YYNGEE. The junction had 8 bases not matched to a gene; V was cut back by 4 bases and J by 3 bases. CDR3 sequence (DNA): TGTGCCAGCAGCTCATCCGGGACAGGGAGCTACAATGAGCAGTTCTTC. It translates to CASSSSGTGSYNEQFF.

This chain links TRBV7-2 with TRBJ1-3; the D gene is possibly TRBD1 (6 bases). CDR3 length: 14 residues. V was pared by 8 bases and J by 0 bases, with 11 bases between. Germline CDR1 is SGHTA and CDR2 is FQGNSA. The CDR3 DNA is TGTGCCAGCGAGACAGGCCTCTCTGGAAACACCATATATTTT. Amino acid sequence: CASETGLSGNTIYF.

V usage is TRBV6-5 and J usage is TRBJ1-5; D call uncertain. The V and J ends lost 0 bases and 5 bases respectively, with 11 bases between them. This CDR3 region has 15 residues. Per the germline V gene, CDR1 is MNHEY and CDR2 is SVGAGI. The CDR3 region is CASSYSSRPDQPQHF. As DNA, the CDR3 is TGTGCCAGCAGTTACTCGAGCAGGCCAGATCAGCCCCAGCATTTT.

The chain is built from TRBV9 and TRBJ2-2; 13 bases fit TRBD2. The germline gives CDR1 SGDLS, CDR2 YYNGEE. V lost 4 bases, J lost 5 bases, and 5 bases stayed unmatched. The CDR3 runs to 16 residues. The DNA of the CDR3 is TGTGCCAGCAGCCCCGGACTAGCGGGGGAAACCGGGGAGCTGTTTTTT. Translated: CASSPGLAGETGELFF.

By frequency in the sample, this clone is medium-sized (0.01 to 0.1%). V is TRBV18 and J is TRBJ1-3; weak D call: TRBD1 (5 bases). V lost 2 bases to trimming and J lost 0 bases, with 20 bases between them. CDR3 length: 19 residues. Per germline, CDR1 KGHSH and CDR2 LQKENI. The CDR3 sequence: CASSPNWLGQADSGNTIYF. CDR3 in DNA: TGTGCCAGCTCACCAAACTGGTTGGGGCAGGCCGACTCTGGAAACACCATATATTTT.

The chain employs TRBV11-3 and TRBJ1-3; a weak D match, TRBD1 (5 bases). V was shortened by 2 bases and J by 0 bases, with 5 bases between the two germline ends. In germline, CDR1 is SGHNT, CDR2 YENEEA. The CDR3 covers 14 residues. The CDR3 protein is CASSLQGSGNTIYF. As DNA, the CDR3 is TGTGCCAGCAGCTTACAGGGCTCTGGAAACACCATATATTTT.

This rearrangement joins TRBV28 to TRBJ1-1; D remains ambiguous. This CDR3 contains 13 residues. V lost 3 bases and J lost 4, with 9 bases in between. Germline V gives CDR1 MDHEN, CDR2 SYDVKM. The CDR3, as DNA: TGTGCCAGCAGTTTCCCCTCCGGCACTGAAGCTTTCTTT. Protein: CASSFPSGTEAFF.

The gene calls are TRBV5-1 and TRBJ2-5, with 14 bases fitting TRBD2. CDR1 and CDR2 from the germline V gene are SGHRS and YFSETQ. Germline trimming cut 4 bases from V and 4 bases from J; bases unmatched to any gene: 6. The CDR3 is 16 residues long. The CDR3 coding sequence is TGCGCCAGCAGCCCTTTAGGACTAGCGGGAGGAGAGACCCAGTACTTC. Translated, it gives CASSPLGLAGGETQYF.

The rearrangement uses TRBV6-5 and TRBJ2-7; D not certain. The CDR3 runs 14 residues. The germline CDR1 and CDR2 sequences are MNHEY and SVGAGI. Trimming removed 2 bases from V and 0 bases from J, with 8 bases in between. The CDR3 sequence: CASSYEESSYEQYF. The CDR3 DNA is TGTGCCAGCAGTTACGAGGAAAGCTCCTACGAGCAGTACTTC.